Described below is a single T cell receptor beta chain sequence and its context. This specimen belongs to a study of blood T cell repertoires in COVID-19. Germline assignment: CDR1 SEHNR and CDR2 FQNEAQ (reference sequence). This CDR3 region has 13 residues. With 5 bases removed from V and 2 bases from J, the gap between germline ends came to 9 bases. Repertoires were generated with immunoSEQ multiplex PCR, while TCRdb's copy carries only in-frame clones and drops some. The sample holds fewer than 140,000 clones, 71% seen once. The clonotype comes from a human donor with acute or convalescent COVID-19. The donor label of this sample is uncertain. This chain uses TRBV7-9 with TRBJ1-2; D remains unclear. The material sequenced was peripheral blood. CDR3 in DNA: TGTGCCAGCAGCCCCGACACAAACTATGGCTACACCTTC. It yields the protein CASSPDTNYGYTF.